This TCR beta chain is from a study of blood T cell repertoires in COVID-19. Here immunoSEQ multiplex PCR was the method, and the copy in TCRdb shows in-frame clones only, minus some. The sample carries 250,000 to 350,000 clones, 70% to 90% recorded once. Participants had their cohort set by participant-reported clinical history. CDR1 is MDHEN, CDR2 SYDVKM, per germline. Deletions cut 5 bases from V and 4 bases from J, with 11 bases between. This CDR3 region has 13 residues. This TCR came from a woman aged 30 to 39 who had recovered from COVID-19. The chain joins TRBV28 to TRBJ2-5; D unclear. The sequenced sample was PBMCs or T cells enriched from blood (not recorded which). The CDR3 DNA reads as TGTGCCAGCAGTCCCACCCCCGGAGAGACCCAGTACTTC. It yields the protein CASSPTPGETQYF.